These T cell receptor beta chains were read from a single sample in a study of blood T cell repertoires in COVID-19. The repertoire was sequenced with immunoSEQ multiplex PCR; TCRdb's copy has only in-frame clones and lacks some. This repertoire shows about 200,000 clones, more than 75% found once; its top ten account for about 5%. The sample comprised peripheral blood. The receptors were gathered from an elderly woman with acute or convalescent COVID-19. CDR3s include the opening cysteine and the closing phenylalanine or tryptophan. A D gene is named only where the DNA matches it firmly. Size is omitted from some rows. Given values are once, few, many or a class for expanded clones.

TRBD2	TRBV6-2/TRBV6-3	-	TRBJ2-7	TGTGCCAGCAGTAGGACTAGAGGTTACGAGCAGTACTTC	CASSRTRGYEQYF
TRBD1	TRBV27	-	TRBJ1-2	TGTGCCAGCAGTTACCTCGGGACAGATAACTATGGCTACACCTTC	CASSYLGTDNYGYTF
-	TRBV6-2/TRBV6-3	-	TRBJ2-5	TGTGCCAGCAGCCCCCCTTGGGGGCCGGAGACCCAGTACTTC	CASSPPWGPETQYF
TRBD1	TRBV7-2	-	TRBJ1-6	TGTGCCAGCAGCTCATCCGGGACAGGGGGTTGGTCACCCCTCCACTTT	CASSSSGTGGWSPLHF
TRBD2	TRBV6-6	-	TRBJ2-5	TGTGCCAGCAGTTATTATGCGGGAGGGGGTCAAGAGACCCAGTACTTC	CASSYYAGGGQETQYF
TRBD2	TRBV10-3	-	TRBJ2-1	TGTGCCATCAGTGATAGTTCGGGAGGGCCGGTCCATGAGCAGTTCTTC	CAISDSSGGPVHEQFF
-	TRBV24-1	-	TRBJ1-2	TGTGCCACCAGTGAATCAGGGTATGGAGGCTACACCTTC	CATSESGYGGYTF
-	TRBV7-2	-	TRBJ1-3	TGTGCCAGCAGCTTTAGTTCCCTTTCTCCTGGAAACACCATATATTTT	CASSFSSLSPGNTIYF
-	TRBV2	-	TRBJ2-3	TGTGCCACAGTACCAGCGGTCCTCACAGATACGCAGTATTTT	CATVPAVLTDTQYF
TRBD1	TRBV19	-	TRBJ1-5	TGTGCCAGTGGCCAGACAGGGGGATTTTGGCAGCCCCAGCATTTT	CASGQTGGFWQPQHF
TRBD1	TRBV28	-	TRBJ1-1	TGTGCCCTTCGGGGGACAGGGAAGAGAGCTTTCTTT	CALRGTGKRAFF
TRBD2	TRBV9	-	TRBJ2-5	TGTGCCAGCAGCGTAGCCGGGGGGAGGGGTGATCAGACCCAGTACTTC	CASSVAGGRGDQTQYF
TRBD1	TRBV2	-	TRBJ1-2	TGTGCCAGTCATCCGGGACAGGGGCGACATGGCTACACCTTC	CASHPGQGRHGYTF
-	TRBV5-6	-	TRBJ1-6	TGTGCCAGCAGCCTTACGGGGAATCTCTGGGGTTCACCCCTCCACTTT	CASSLTGNLWGSPLHF
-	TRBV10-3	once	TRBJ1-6	TGTGCCATCAGTGACCTCGGGACAAGGTCTAATTCACCCCTCCACTTT	CAISDLGTRSNSPLHF
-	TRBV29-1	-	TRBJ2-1	TGCAGCGGCAGGGAGGAACCATACAATGAGCAGTTCTTC	CSGREEPYNEQFF
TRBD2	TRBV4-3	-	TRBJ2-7	TGCGCCAGCAGCCAGCGGGAGTGGGCCTACGAGCAGTACTTC	CASSQREWAYEQYF
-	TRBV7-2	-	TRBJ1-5	TGTGCCAGCAGCTTAGTAGGCAATCAGCCCCAGCATTTT	CASSLVGNQPQHF
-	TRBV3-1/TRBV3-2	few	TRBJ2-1	TGTGCCAGCAGCCAAGTGGCCAGCGGCCTATACAATGAGCAGTTCTTC	CASSQVASGLYNEQFF
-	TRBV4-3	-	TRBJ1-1	TGCGCCAGCAGCCACCCCGGGGGAGAAGCTTTCTTT	CASSHPGGEAFF
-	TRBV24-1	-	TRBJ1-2	TGTGCCACCAGTGTTAGCAGCAACTATGGCTACACCTTC	CATSVSSNYGYTF
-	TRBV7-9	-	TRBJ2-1	TGTGCCAGCAGCTTACAAGCGGCCAATGAGCAGTTCTTC	CASSLQAANEQFF
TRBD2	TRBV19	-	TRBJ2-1	TGTGCCAGTAGTTCTCTGGGTAGCGGGAAGGGGTACAATGAGCAGTTCTTC	CASSSLGSGKGYNEQFF
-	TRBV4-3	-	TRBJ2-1	TGCGCCAGCAGCCAAGACCCAGGAGGGGGGACTACTCGCAATGAGCAGTTCTTC	CASSQDPGGGTTRNEQFF
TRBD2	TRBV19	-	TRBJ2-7	TGTGCCAGTAGTGAGACTAGCGGGGCTACCTACGAGCAGTACTTC	CASSETSGATYEQYF
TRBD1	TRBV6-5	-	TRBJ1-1	TGTGCCAGCCGGACAGGGGGCTTCAGCACTGAAGCTTTCTTT	CASRTGGFSTEAFF
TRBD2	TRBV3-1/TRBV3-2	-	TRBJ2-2	TGTGCCAGCAGCCACCAAGCGGGAGCGGACGGGGAGCTGTTTTTT	CASSHQAGADGELFF
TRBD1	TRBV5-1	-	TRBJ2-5	TGCGCCAGCAGCGTGGGACAGCGAGAGACCCAGTACTTC	CASSVGQRETQYF
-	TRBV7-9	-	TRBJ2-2	TGTGCCAGCAGTCTAGGAGGAAGCGGGGAGCTGTTTTTT	CASSLGGSGELFF
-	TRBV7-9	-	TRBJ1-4	TGTGCCAGCAGCTTTTACTTTAAAGGGGGTAACGAAAAACTGTTTTTT	CASSFYFKGGNEKLFF
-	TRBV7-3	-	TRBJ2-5	TGTGCCAGCAGCTTAACCGGGGACATCTTCCAAGAGACCCAGTACTTC	CASSLTGDIFQETQYF
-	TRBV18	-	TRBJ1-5	TGTGCCAGCTCCAACCAACAGAATCAGCCCCAGCATTTT	CASSNQQNQPQHF
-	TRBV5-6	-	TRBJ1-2	TGTGCCAGCAGCTTACGGCCCTCGGGGGGAGGCTACACCTTC	CASSLRPSGGGYTF
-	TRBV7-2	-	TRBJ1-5	TGTGCCAGCAGCTTAGGCAGGGCCCAGCCCCAGCATTTT	CASSLGRAQPQHF
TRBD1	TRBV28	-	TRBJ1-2	TGTGCCAGCAGTCCGGGACAGGGCATAGACATTGGGGGAGGCTACACCTTC	CASSPGQGIDIGGGYTF
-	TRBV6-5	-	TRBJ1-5	TGTGCCAGCAGTCCAGCGATCGATCAGCCCCAGCATTTT	CASSPAIDQPQHF
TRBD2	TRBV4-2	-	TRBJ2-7	TGTGCCAGCAGCCAAGGCGGGAGTGTCTACGAGCAGTACTTC	CASSQGGSVYEQYF
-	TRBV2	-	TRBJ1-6	TGTGCCAGCAGTCCCGGGGGGGCAGGGGCCGGCGGGTCACCCCTCCACTTT	CASSPGGAGAGGSPLHF
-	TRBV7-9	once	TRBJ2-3	TGTGCCAGCAGCTTAGGGGCTAGCCCACTAGATACGCAGTATTTT	CASSLGASPLDTQYF
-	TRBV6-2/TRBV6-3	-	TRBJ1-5	TGTGCCAGCAGTTACACTACCCCGGGTCAGCCCCAGCATTTT	CASSYTTPGQPQHF
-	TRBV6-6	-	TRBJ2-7	TGTGCCAGCAGTTATGGTGATGCGGGTAGGGACGAGCAGTACTTC	CASSYGDAGRDEQYF
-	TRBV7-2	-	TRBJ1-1	TGTGCCAGCAGCTCTCAGGGTCTGAACACTGAAGCTTTCTTT	CASSSQGLNTEAFF
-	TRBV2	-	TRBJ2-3	TGTGCCAGCGGAGGGGCTCTTGGTACAGATACGCAGTATTTT	CASGGALGTDTQYF
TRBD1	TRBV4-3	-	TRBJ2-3	TGCGCCGCGAGCGAAGACAGGGCAGATACGCAGTATTTT	CAASEDRADTQYF
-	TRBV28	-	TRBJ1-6	TGTGCCAACAGGGCTCCCTCCTATAATTCACCCCTCCACTTT	CANRAPSYNSPLHF
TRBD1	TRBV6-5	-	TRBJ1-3	TGTGCCAGCAGTCCGGACAGGTTCTCTGGAAACACCATATATTTT	CASSPDRFSGNTIYF
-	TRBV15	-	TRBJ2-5	TGTGCCACCAGCGGGGCCTTATGGGCCCAAGAGACCCAGTACTTC	CATSGALWAQETQYF
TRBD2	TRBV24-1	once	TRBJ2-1	TGTGCCACCGCTGGGAGGGGGACTAGCGGGGGACCAAGAGAGCAGTTCTTC	CATAGRGTSGGPREQFF
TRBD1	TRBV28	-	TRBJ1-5	TGTGCCAGCAGCCGGGACAGATATCAGCCCCAGCATTTT	CASSRDRYQPQHF
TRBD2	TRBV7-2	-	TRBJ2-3	TGTGCCAGCAGCTTACGTCTAGCGGCGGATACGCAGTATTTT	CASSLRLAADTQYF
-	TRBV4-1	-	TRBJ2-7	TGCGCCAGCAGCCCGACTGACAGACCCTACGAGCAGTACTTC	CASSPTDRPYEQYF
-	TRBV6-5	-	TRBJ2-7	TGTGCCAGCAGTCTCTGGAGCTCCTACGAGCAGTACTTC	CASSLWSSYEQYF
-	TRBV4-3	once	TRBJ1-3	TGCGCCAGCAGCCAAGATGGAACAGGCTCTGGAAACACCATATATTTT	CASSQDGTGSGNTIYF
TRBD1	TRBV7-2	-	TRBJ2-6	TGTGCCAGCAGCTCAAACAGGGGCGCGGGGGCCAACGTCCTGACTTTC	CASSSNRGAGANVLTF
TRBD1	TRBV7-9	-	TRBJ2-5	TGTGCCAGCAGCTCCCGGGACAGCAACATTGGGGAGACCCAGTACTTC	CASSSRDSNIGETQYF
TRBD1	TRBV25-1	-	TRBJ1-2	TGTGCCAGCAGTGATTGGGACAGCCCTAACTATGGCTACACCTTC	CASSDWDSPNYGYTF
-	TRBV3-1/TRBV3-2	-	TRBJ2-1	TGTGCCAGCAGCCAAGAAAGGGGAATCAGTTCCTACAATGAGCAGTTCTTC	CASSQERGISSYNEQFF
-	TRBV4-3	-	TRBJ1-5	TGCGCCAGCAGCCGGGAGGGGAATCAGCCCCAGCATTTT	CASSREGNQPQHF
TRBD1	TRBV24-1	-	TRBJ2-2	TGTGCCACCAGTGGAAACAGGGGGCGCGAGGAAAGGTACGGGGAGCTGTTTTTT	CATSGNRGREERYGELFF